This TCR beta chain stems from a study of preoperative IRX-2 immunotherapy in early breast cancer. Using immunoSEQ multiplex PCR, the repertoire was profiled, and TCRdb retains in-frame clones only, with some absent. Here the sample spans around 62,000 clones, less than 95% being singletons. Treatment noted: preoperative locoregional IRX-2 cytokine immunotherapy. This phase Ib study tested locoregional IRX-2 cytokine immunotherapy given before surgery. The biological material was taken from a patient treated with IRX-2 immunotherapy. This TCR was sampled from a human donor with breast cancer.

CDR3 in DNA: TGTGCCAGCACCCTAAACCAAGAGACCCAGTACTTC. Its translation: CASTLNQETQYF. The V call is TRBV6-6, the J call TRBJ2-5; D call uncertain. The ends were cut back, 7 bases at V and 0 bases at J, with 6 bases in the middle. CDR1 and CDR2 (germline): MNHNY, SVGAGI (reference sequence). The CDR3 totals 12 residues.